This T cell receptor (beta chain) was sequenced during a study of blood T cell repertoires in COVID-19 (dated by TCRdb to about 2020). Broadly, across the study: Samples from collaborators originated in the United States, Italy and Spain and spanned both the acute and convalescent phases of COVID-19. Samples were obtained from the ongoing ImmuneRACE study (first 160 participants) and from approximately 1,200 subjects provided by 6 global collaborators. The repertoires were released in a freely available public database meant as a resource for research on the immune response to SARS-CoV-2. The dataset comprised deeply sampled blood TCRbeta repertoires from subjects exposed to, actively infected with, or recovered from COVID-19. Nearly every sample came with metadata listing a de-identified subject ID, COVID-19 status, age in years and sex. The material from the prospective study consisted of cDNA or gDNA derived from T cells, B-cell-depleted T cells, or PBMCs. HLA class I and class II types, where available, came from metadata supplied by the sample provider rather than from assay-based typing. Results and caveats for the whole study, not just this receptor: The quantity of clinical and demographic metadata differed by source and by participant and was supplied without curation.

Collaborating institutions collected whole blood in K2EDTA tubes following their own protocols. For TCRbeta analysis, collaborators shipped samples in one of three forms: frozen whole blood, isolated PBMCs, or DNA extracted from either of those sample types. The germline ends are 10 bases apart after V is trimmed by 1 base and J by 7 bases. The CDR3 contains 14 residues, cysteine and phenylalanine counted. Only the CDR3 portion is preserved as DNA: 42 bases, with reading frame beginning at the first base. From a lookup of the germline V gene (reference sequence), CDR1 and CDR2 are SEHNR and FQNEAQ. This clone was picked up one time. What antigen it recognizes has not been identified. Base qualities are not recorded, but no much larger clone differs from it by a single base. The immunoSEQ Assay, a bias-controlled multiplex PCR, was used to amplify TCRbeta CDR3 regions from genomic DNA. On the authors' methods: The number of nucleated cells in each sample was estimated from the amplification of reference gene primers within the assay. To quantify the absolute abundance of each unique TCRbeta CDR3 rearrangement, sequence reads were collapsed and filtered. For each sample, productive Simpson clonality was calculated as the square root of Simpson's diversity index across productive rearrangements. Drawn from immuneACCESS, this table holds only the in-frame rearrangements with V and J called that TCRdb kept. Clones are partly lost; checked studies trace under half to an unresolved V gene and leave the rest unexplained. D and trimming were read from the DNA, whereas the V and J calls and clone size are those reported in that table. Recorded for this sample are some 97,000 clones; 91% of them occurred a single time. The top ten clonotypes cover approximately 2% of the sample.

Specimen: peripheral blood. The clonotype comes from a man aged 45 to 65 with active COVID-19. The chain links TRBV7-9 with TRBJ1-4, and TRBD1 may be the D gene, going by 6 matching bases. The CDR3 region has the sequence CASSLETGGEKLFF. The nucleotides are TGTGCCAGCAGCTTAGAGACAGGAGGTGAAAAACTGTTTTTT.